The rows below give T cell receptor beta chains drawn from one sample of a study of T cells in Graves' hyperthyroidism and ophthalmopathy. Using its own MiXCR run on the multiplex PCR reads, TCRdb lists one record per CDR3 protein. The data contain hundreds of thousands of distinct CDR3 sequences, around 38% of them singletons. Source material: blood. The origin of the receptors is a man younger than 35 with Graves' hyperthyroidism. Both conserved end residues are part of each CDR3. A D gene is named only where the DNA matches it firmly. Expanded clones get a size class; other rows say once, few or many, or leave the size out.

v_call,d_call,clone_size,j_call,cdr3_nt,cdr3_aa
TRBV14,.,many,TRBJ2-6,TGTGCCAGCAGCCAGGGCACCTGGGCCAACGTCCTGACTTTC,CASSQGTWANVLTF
TRBV19,TRBD1,few,TRBJ2-7,TGTGCCAGTAGTATAGTCCAGGGGGCCGACGAGCAGTACTTC,CASSIVQGADEQYF
TRBV7-9,TRBD2,.,TRBJ2-2,TGTGCCAGCAGCTCGGGCCCGGGAGGGCCGGACGGGGAGCTGTTTTTT,CASSSGPGGPDGELFF
TRBV12-3/TRBV12-4,.,.,TRBJ2-5,TGTGCCAGCAGTTTACTAGTGGAGACCCAGTACTTC,CASSLLVETQYF
TRBV20-1,.,.,TRBJ2-7,TGCAGTGCTGCCCCGAGGGTCCCAGGGGGGCTGTCCTACGAGCAGTACTTC,CSAAPRVPGGLSYEQYF
TRBV2,TRBD2,many,TRBJ2-5,TGTGCCAGCACCCGTAGCGGGGGCGGGCGAGAGACCCAGTACTTC,CASTRSGGGRETQYF
TRBV7-9,TRBD1,many,TRBJ2-7,TGTGCCAGCAGCTTAGCGCGTGGGACAGGGACCTACGAGCAGTACTTC,CASSLARGTGTYEQYF
TRBV19,.,few,TRBJ1-5,TGTGCCAGTAGTATAGAGGAACAGGGTCTTAGCAATCAGCCCCAGCATTTT,CASSIEEQGLSNQPQHF
TRBV5-1,TRBD2,.,TRBJ2-5,TGCGCCAGCAGCTTGGAGCGGGGGAGGCAAGAGACCCAGTACTTC,CASSLERGRQETQYF
TRBV6-5,.,.,TRBJ2-7,TGTGCCAGCAGGGCCCACTACGAGCAGTACTTC,CASRAHYEQYF
TRBV11-3,TRBD1,few,TRBJ1-1,TGTGCCAGCAGCTTAGATGGGTGGACAGGGGTCCCTGAAGCTTTCTTT,CASSLDGWTGVPEAFF
TRBV12-3/TRBV12-4,TRBD2,few,TRBJ2-7,TGTGCCAGCAGACTAGCGCGGGAGCAGTACTTC,CASRLAREQYF
TRBV11-2,.,.,TRBJ1-4,TGTGCCATCAGCTTAGGCCAGACAGAAAGTAATGAAAAACTGTTTTTT,CAISLGQTESNEKLFF
TRBV6-5,.,few,TRBJ2-2,TGTGCCAGCAGTTATCCGGGCCCGAACACCGGGGAGCTGTTTTTT,CASSYPGPNTGELFF
TRBV2,.,once,TRBJ1-6,TGTGCCAGCAGTGAAGCGCGGCAGAATTCACCCCTCCACTTT,CASSEARQNSPLHF
TRBV5-1,.,.,TRBJ2-6,TGCGCCAGCAGCACCCAGGCCGGGGCCAACGTCCTGACTTTC,CASSTQAGANVLTF
TRBV7-2,.,many,TRBJ2-5,TGTGCCAGCAGGACAGACGCGGAGACCCAGTACTTC,CASRTDAETQYF
TRBV25-1,.,many,TRBJ2-5,TGTGCCAGCAGTGAATTGGCTAGCGTGATTCAAGAGACCCAGTACTTC,CASSELASVIQETQYF
TRBV6-5,TRBD2,.,TRBJ2-5,TGTGCCAGCAGTCTTACTAGCGGGGGGTATGAGACCCAGTACTTC,CASSLTSGGYETQYF
TRBV19,.,many,TRBJ2-6,TGTGCCAGTAGTACCGTCCGAGGACCCGGCTCTGGGGCCAACGTCCTGACTTTC,CASSTVRGPGSGANVLTF
TRBV6-1,TRBD1,.,TRBJ2-2,TGTGCCAGCACCCAGGACAGGTGGACCGGGGAGCTGTTTTTT,CASTQDRWTGELFF
TRBV9,.,many,TRBJ1-2,TGTGCCAGCAGCGTACAGGACAGCTTTTATGGCTACACCTTC,CASSVQDSFYGYTF
TRBV7-2,.,many,TRBJ1-6,TGTGCCAGCAGCCGCGACGGGGCCCATTCACCCCTCCACTTT,CASSRDGAHSPLHF
TRBV29-1,TRBD1,many,TRBJ1-2,TGCAGCGTTGAAAGGGCGGGGACAGACTATGGCTACACCTTC,CSVERAGTDYGYTF
TRBV5-1,.,.,TRBJ2-5,TGCGCCAGCAGCTTATGGACAGTGGAGACCCAGTACTTC,CASSLWTVETQYF
TRBV10-3,.,many,TRBJ2-5,TGTGCCATCAGTGGCACCCAAGAGACCCAGTACTTC,CAISGTQETQYF
TRBV9,.,.,TRBJ1-1,TGTGCCAGCAGTACCGGACGGAGTATGAACACTGAAGCTTTCTTT,CASSTGRSMNTEAFF
TRBV10-3,.,many,TRBJ1-2,TGTGCCATCAGTGAGTACGGGGGGCAGGCGAGCGGCTACACCTTC,CAISEYGGQASGYTF
TRBV4-1,.,once,TRBJ1-3,TGCGCCAGCAGCCAAGAGTTCGGTGGAAACACCATATATTTT,CASSQEFGGNTIYF
TRBV10-3,.,once,TRBJ1-1,TGTGCCATCAGCGAAACAGGGACCGACACTGAAGCTTTCTTT,CAISETGTDTEAFF
TRBV6-5,TRBD1,.,TRBJ1-4,TGTGCCAGCAGTGAATACAGACAGGGACGAGAGGAAAAACTGTTTTTT,CASSEYRQGREEKLFF
TRBV7-9,TRBD1,.,TRBJ2-7,TGTGCCAGCAGCTTAGCGGTCACAGGGGTCTCCTACGAGCAGTACTTC,CASSLAVTGVSYEQYF
TRBV7-9,.,many,TRBJ2-6,TGTGCCACAGGGGAATCTGGGGCCAACGTCCTGACTTTC,CATGESGANVLTF
TRBV5-1,TRBD2,.,TRBJ2-7,TGCGCCAGCAGCCGGGAGGCCCCCTACGAGCAGTACTTC,CASSREAPYEQYF
TRBV2,.,.,TRBJ2-7,TGTGCCAGCAGTTTCAGGGAGCCGGTCTGGGGCTACGAGCAGTACTTC,CASSFREPVWGYEQYF
TRBV7-2,.,.,TRBJ1-5,TGTGCCAGCAGCTTGGTAGCGAACCCTAATCAGCCCCAGCATTTT,CASSLVANPNQPQHF
TRBV10-3,.,many,TRBJ2-2,TGTGCCATGGGACCTCCGAACACCGGGGAGCTGTTTTTT,CAMGPPNTGELFF
TRBV15,TRBD1,many,TRBJ2-7,TGTGCCACCAGCAGAGATCAGGGGGCAGCCTACGAGCAGTACTTC,CATSRDQGAAYEQYF
TRBV5-1,.,.,TRBJ1-5,TGCGCCAGCAGTTGGGACGACCAAGTCAATCAGCCCCAGCATTTT,CASSWDDQVNQPQHF
TRBV10-3,.,many,TRBJ1-1,TGTGCCATCAGTGCCTGGGCAGGCAACACTGAAGCTTTCTTT,CAISAWAGNTEAFF
TRBV27,.,.,TRBJ1-2,TGTGCCAGCAGTTTAACCCCCTCCGCAGGGTTGAATGGCTACACCTTC,CASSLTPSAGLNGYTF
TRBV20-1,.,many,TRBJ1-4,TGCAGTGCGGATCGGGCAACTAATGAAAAACTGTTTTTT,CSADRATNEKLFF
TRBV7-2,TRBD2,few,TRBJ2-5,TGTGCCAGCACCCGTGGGGAAATTCTAGCGGGGGGACAAGAGACCCAGTACTTC,CASTRGEILAGGQETQYF
TRBV2,TRBD2,.,TRBJ2-2,TGTGCCAGCAGCACCGGACTAGCGGGAACTACCGGGGAGCTGTTTTTT,CASSTGLAGTTGELFF
TRBV7-2,.,.,TRBJ2-7,TGTGCCAGCAGCTCCTTTGACATCTCCTACGAGCAGTACTTC,CASSSFDISYEQYF
TRBV12-3/TRBV12-4,TRBD1,.,TRBJ1-4,TGTGCCAGCAGCCGATCCGGGACAGGCTCCGAAAAACTGTTTTTT,CASSRSGTGSEKLFF
TRBV20-1,.,medium-sized,TRBJ2-2,TGCAGTGCTAGAGAGGCGAACACCGGGGAGCTGTTTTTT,CSAREANTGELFF
TRBV25-1,.,many,TRBJ2-2,TGTGCCAGCAGTGACCAGAACACCGAGGAGCTGTTTTTT,CASSDQNTEELFF
TRBV7-8,TRBD2,.,TRBJ2-7,TGTGCCAGCAGCTCCCAGCGGGGGAGGCACGAGCAGTACTTC,CASSSQRGRHEQYF
TRBV4-3,.,.,TRBJ2-2,TGCGCCAGCAGCCAAGTTATCATCGGGGAGCTGTTTTTT,CASSQVIIGELFF
TRBV4-1,TRBD1,few,TRBJ1-6,TGCGCCAGCAGCCAAGGACAGGGGGCCCAATCATGGCCCCTCCACTTT,CASSQGQGAQSWPLHF
TRBV7-2,.,few,TRBJ1-3,TGTGCCAGCAGCTTGCTTGCAGGAAAGCTCTCTGGAAACACCATATATTTT,CASSLLAGKLSGNTIYF
TRBV5-5,TRBD1,.,TRBJ1-1,TGTGCCAGCAGTGGGACAGGGGTGGACACTGAAGCTTTCTTT,CASSGTGVDTEAFF
TRBV29-1,.,many,TRBJ2-6,TGCAGCGTGGAGACGGGGGGCACTGGGGCCAACGTCCTGACTTTC,CSVETGGTGANVLTF
TRBV29-1,TRBD1,.,TRBJ2-2,TGCAGCGTTGTAGGGACAGACTCCTCGAACACCGGGGAGCTGTTTTTT,CSVVGTDSSNTGELFF